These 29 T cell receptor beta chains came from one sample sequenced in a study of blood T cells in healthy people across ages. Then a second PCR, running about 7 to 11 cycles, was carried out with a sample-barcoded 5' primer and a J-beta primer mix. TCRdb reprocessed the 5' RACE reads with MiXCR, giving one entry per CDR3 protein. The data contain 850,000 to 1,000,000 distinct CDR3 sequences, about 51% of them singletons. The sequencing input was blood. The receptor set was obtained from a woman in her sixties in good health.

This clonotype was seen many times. The chain's CDR3 is CASSQAPSSYNEQFF. DNA for the CDR3: TGCGCCAGCAGCCAGGCCCCCAGCTCCTACAATGAGCAGTTCTTC. V and J are TRBV4-1 and TRBJ2-1; D not resolved. This CDR3 has 15 amino acids. In germline, CDR1 is MGHRA, CDR2 YSYEKL. V lost 3 bases, J lost 0 bases, and 9 bases lay in between.

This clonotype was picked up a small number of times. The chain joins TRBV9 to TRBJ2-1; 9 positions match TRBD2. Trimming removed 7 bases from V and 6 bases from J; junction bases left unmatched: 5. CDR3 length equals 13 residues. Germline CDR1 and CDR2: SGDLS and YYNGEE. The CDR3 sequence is CASPCGRGNEQFF. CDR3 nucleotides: TGTGCCAGCCCCTGCGGGAGGGGCAATGAGCAGTTCTTC.

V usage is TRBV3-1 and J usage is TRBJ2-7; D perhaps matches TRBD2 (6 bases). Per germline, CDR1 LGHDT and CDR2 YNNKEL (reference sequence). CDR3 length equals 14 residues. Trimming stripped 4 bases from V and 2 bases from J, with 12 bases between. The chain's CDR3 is CASSPRETAYEQYF. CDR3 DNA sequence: TGTGCCAGCAGCCCCCGGGAGACCGCCTACGAGCAGTACTTC.

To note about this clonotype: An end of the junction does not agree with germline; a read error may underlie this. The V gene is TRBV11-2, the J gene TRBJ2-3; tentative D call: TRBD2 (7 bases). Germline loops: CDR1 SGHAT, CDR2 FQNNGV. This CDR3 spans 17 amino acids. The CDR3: CASSRGASGRSTDTLYF. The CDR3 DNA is TGTGCCAGCAGCAGGGGGGCTAGCGGTCGTAGCACAGATACGCTGTATTTT.

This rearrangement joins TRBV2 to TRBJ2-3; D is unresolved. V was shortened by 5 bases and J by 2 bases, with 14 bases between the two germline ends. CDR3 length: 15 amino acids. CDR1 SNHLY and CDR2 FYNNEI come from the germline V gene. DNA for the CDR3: TGTGCCAGCAGTCCTTCTGAGGAGTACACAGATACGCAGTATTTT. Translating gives CASSPSEEYTDTQYF.

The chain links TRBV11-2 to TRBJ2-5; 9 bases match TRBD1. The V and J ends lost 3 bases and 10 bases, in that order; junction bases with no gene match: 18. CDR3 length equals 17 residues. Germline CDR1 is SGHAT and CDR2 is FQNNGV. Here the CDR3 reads CASSFLGTAGETGGQYF. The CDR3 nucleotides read TGTGCCAGCAGCTTCCTAGGGACTGCGGGAGAGACAGGGGGCCAGTACTTC.

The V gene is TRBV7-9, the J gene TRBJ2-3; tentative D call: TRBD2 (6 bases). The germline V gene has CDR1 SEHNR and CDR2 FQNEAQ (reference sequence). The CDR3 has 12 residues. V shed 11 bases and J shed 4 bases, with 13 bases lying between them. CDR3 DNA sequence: TGTGCCGGGTCGATAGCGGCAGATACGCAGTATTTT. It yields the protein CAGSIAADTQYF. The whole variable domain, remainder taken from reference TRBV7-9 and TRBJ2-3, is DTGVSQNPRHKITKRGQNVTFRCDPISEHNRLYWYRQTLGQGPEFLTYFQNEAQLEKSRLLSDRFSAERPKGSFSTLEIQRTEQGDSAMYLCAGSIAADTQYFGPGTRLTVL.

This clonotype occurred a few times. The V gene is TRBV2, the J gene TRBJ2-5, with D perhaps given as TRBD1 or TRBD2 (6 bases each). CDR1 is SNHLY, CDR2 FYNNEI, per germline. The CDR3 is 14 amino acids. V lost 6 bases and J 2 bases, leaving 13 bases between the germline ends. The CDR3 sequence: CASRRGDGQETQYF. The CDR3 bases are TGTGCCAGCAGGAGGGGGGATGGTCAAGAGACCCAGTACTTC. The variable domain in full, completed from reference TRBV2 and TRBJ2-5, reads EPEVTQTPSHQVTQMGQEVILRCVPISNHLYFYWYRQILGQKVEFLVSFYNNEISEKSEIFDDQFSVERPDGSNFTLKIRSTKLEDSAMYFCASRRGDGQETQYFGPGTRLLVL.

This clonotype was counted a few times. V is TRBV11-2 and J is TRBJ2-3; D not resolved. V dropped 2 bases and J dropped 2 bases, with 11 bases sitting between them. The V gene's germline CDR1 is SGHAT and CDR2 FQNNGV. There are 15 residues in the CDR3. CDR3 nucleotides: TGTGCCAGCAGCTTAATCAGTGTACACACAGATACGCAGTATTTT. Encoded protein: CASSLISVHTDTQYF. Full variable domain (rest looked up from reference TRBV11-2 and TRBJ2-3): EAGVAQSPRYKIIEKRQSVAFWCNPISGHATLYWYQQILGQGPKLLIQFQNNGVVDDSQLPKDRFSAERLKGVDSTLKIQPAKLEDSAVYLCASSLISVHTDTQYFGPGTRLTVL.

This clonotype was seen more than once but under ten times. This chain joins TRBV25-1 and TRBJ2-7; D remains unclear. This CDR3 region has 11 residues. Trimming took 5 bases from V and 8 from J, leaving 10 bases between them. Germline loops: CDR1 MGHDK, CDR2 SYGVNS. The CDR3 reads CASSFSSQQYF. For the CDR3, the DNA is TGTGCCAGCAGTTTCTCGAGCCAGCAGTACTTC.

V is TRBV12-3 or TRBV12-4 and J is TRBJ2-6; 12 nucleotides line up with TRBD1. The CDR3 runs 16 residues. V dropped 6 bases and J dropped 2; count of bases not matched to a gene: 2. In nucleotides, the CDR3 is TGTGCCAGCAGGGGACAGGGGGCGCCTGGGGCCAACGTCCTGACTTTC. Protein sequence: CASRGQGAPGANVLTF.

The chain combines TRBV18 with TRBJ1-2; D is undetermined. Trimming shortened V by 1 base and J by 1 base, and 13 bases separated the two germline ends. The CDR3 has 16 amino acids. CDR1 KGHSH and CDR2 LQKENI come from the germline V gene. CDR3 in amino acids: CASSPQAADHNYGYTF. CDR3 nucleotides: TGTGCCAGCTCACCACAGGCCGCAGACCATAACTATGGCTACACCTTC.

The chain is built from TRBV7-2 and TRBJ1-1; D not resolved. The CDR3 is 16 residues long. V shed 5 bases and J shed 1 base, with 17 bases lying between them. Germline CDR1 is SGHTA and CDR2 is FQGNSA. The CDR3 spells CASSLRWAPTNTEAFF. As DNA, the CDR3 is TGTGCCAGCAGCCTAAGATGGGCCCCGACGAACACTGAAGCTTTCTTT.

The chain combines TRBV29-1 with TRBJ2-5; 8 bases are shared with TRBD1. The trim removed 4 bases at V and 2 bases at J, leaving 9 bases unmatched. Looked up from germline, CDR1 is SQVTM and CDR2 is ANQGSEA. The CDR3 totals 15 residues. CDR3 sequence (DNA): TGCAGCGTTGCCCCCGGGACAGGACCACAAGAGACCCAGTACTTC. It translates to CSVAPGTGPQETQYF.

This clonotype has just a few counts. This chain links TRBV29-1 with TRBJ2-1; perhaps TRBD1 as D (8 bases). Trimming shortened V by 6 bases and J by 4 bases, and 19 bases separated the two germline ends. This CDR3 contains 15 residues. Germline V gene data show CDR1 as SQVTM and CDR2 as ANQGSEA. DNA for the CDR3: TGCAGCGTGGTAGGAGGACAGGGAGGGTACAATGAGCAGTTCTTC. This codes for CSVVGGQGGYNEQFF.

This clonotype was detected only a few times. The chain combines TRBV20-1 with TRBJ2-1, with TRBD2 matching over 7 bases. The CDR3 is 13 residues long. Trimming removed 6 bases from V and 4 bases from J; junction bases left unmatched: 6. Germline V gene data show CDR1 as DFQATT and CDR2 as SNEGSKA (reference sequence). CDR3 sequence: CSATIGGYNEQFF. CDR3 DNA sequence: TGCAGTGCGACTATCGGGGGGTACAATGAGCAGTTCTTC.

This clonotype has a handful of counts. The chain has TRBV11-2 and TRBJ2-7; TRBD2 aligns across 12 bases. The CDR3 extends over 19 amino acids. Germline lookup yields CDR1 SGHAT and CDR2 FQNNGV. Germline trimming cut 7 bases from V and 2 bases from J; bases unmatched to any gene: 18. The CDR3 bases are TGTGCCAGCATGGGCTTCGGGCTAGCGGGAGGGCAAGGAACCTACGAGCAGTACTTC. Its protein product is CASMGFGLAGGQGTYEQYF.

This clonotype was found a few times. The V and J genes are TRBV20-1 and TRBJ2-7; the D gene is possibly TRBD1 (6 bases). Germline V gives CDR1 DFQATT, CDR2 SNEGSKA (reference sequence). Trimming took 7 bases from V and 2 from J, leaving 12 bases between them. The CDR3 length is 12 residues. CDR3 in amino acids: CSGREGAYEQYF. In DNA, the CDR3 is TGCAGTGGTCGTGAGGGGGCCTACGAGCAGTACTTC.

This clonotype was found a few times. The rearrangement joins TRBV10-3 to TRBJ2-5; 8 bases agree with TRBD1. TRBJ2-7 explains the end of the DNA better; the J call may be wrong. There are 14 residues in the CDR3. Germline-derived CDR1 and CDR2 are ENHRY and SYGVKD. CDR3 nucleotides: TGTGCCATCAGGGGACAGGATATTACTTACGAGCAGTACTTC. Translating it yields CAIRGQDITYEQYF.

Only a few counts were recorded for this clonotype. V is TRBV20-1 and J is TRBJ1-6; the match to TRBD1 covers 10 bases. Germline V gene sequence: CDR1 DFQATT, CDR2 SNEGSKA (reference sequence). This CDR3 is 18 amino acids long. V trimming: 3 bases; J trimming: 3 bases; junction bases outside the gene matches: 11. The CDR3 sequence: CSASRRADRGFYNSPLHF. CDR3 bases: TGCAGTGCTAGTCGGCGCGCGGACAGGGGGTTCTATAATTCACCCCTCCACTTT.

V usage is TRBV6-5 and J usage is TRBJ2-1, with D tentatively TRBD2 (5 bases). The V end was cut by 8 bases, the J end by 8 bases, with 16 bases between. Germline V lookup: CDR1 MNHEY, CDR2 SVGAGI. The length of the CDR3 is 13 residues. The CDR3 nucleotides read TGTGCCAGCGATGCGGGCGAACCGCATGAGCAGTTCTTC. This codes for CASDAGEPHEQFF.

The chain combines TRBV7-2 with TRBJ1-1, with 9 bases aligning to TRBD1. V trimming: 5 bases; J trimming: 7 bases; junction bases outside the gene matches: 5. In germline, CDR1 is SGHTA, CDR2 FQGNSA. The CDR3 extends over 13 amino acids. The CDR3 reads CASSGTGPIEAFF. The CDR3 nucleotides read TGTGCCAGCAGCGGGACAGGGCCCATTGAAGCTTTCTTT.

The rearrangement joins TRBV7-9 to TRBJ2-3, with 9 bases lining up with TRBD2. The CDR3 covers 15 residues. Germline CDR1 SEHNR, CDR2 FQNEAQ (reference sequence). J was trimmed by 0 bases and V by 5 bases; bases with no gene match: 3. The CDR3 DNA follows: TGTGCCAGCAGCAAACTAGCGGGCAGCACAGATACGCAGTATTTT. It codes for CASSKLAGSTDTQYF.

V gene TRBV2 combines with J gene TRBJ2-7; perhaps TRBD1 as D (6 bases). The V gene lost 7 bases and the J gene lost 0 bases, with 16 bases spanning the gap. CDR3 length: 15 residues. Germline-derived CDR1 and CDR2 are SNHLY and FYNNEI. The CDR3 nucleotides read TGTGCCAGCACTGGGGACACTTCCTTCTCCTACGAGCAGTACTTC. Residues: CASTGDTSFSYEQYF.

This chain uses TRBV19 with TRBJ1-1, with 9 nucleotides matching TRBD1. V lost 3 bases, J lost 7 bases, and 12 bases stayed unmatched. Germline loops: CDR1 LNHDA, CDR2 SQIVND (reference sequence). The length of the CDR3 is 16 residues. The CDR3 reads CASSIFDRGTANEAFF. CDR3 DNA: TGTGCCAGTAGTATTTTCGACAGGGGGACGGCTAATGAAGCTTTCTTT.

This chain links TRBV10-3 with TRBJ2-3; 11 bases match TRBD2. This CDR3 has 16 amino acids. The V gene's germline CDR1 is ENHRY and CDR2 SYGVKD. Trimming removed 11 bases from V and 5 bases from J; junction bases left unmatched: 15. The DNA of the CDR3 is TGTGCCGCCAGCCCGGGACTAGCGGAGTTGGGAGATACGCAGTATTTT. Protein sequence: CAASPGLAELGDTQYF.

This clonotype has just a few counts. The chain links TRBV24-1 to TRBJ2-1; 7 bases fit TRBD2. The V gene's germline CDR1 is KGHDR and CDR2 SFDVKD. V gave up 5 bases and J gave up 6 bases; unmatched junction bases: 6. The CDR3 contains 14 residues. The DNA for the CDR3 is TGTGCCACCAGTGTTGCGGGAGCCCTCAATGAGCAGTTCTTC. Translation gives CATSVAGALNEQFF.

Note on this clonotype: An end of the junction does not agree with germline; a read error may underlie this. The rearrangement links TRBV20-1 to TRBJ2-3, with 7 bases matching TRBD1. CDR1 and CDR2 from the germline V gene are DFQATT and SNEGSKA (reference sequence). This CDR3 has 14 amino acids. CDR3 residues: CSARAGQSLDAQYF. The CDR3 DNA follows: TGCAGTGCTAGAGCGGGACAGTCTTTAGATGCGCAGTATTTT.

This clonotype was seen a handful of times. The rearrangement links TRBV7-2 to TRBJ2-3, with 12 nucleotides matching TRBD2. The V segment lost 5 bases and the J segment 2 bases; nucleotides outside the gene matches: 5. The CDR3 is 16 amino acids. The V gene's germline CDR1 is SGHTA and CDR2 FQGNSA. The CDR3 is CASSPWTSGTTDTQYF. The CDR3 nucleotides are TGTGCCAGCAGCCCGTGGACTAGCGGGACCACAGATACGCAGTATTTT.